A single sample gave rise to the 19 T cell receptor beta chains below, sequenced in a study of long-term antiretroviral therapy in people with HIV. Samples were assayed with immunoSEQ v3.0 at survey level. The data were produced by immunoSEQ multiplex PCR, yet TCRdb's version contains in-frame clones alone and is incomplete. The sample has around 15,000 clones; roughly 80% are singletons. The sample here was unsorted PBMCs, taken just before starting antiretroviral therapy. These receptors came from a man aged 35-49 years with HIV.

This clone appeared a single time. The chain has TRBV5-1 and TRBJ2-5, with 7 bases that match TRBD1. This CDR3 spans 14 amino acids. The V segment lost 3 bases and the J segment 2 bases; nucleotides outside the gene matches: 4. In germline, CDR1 is SGHRS, CDR2 YFSETQ. CDR3 loop: CASSSGTVQETQYF. CDR3 sequence (DNA): TGCGCCAGCAGCTCGGGGACAGTTCAAGAGACCCAGTACTTC. Combining the CDR3 with reference TRBV5-1 and TRBJ2-5 gives the whole variable domain KAGVTQTPRYLIKTRGQQVTLSCSPISGHRSVSWYQQTPGQGLQFLFEYFSETQRNKGNFPGRFSGRQFSNSRSEMNVSTLELGDSALYLCASSSGTVQETQYFGPGTRLLVL.

The V call is TRBV25-1, the J call TRBJ2-5, with D maybe TRBD1 (6 bases). V lost 8 bases, J lost 0 bases, and 19 bases lay in between. The CDR3 is 16 amino acids. Germline values: CDR1 MGHDK, CDR2 SYGVNS. The CDR3 DNA reads as TGTGCCAGCGCCCACCCCGAACAGGGTTACCAAGAGACCCAGTACTTC. The encoded protein is CASAHPEQGYQETQYF.

The chain carries TRBV13 and TRBJ2-3, with a possible D match to TRBD2 (5 bases). CDR1 and CDR2 from the germline V gene are PRHDT and FYEKMQ (reference sequence). The CDR3 is 18 residues long. The V end lost 4 bases, the J end lost 1 base, and 21 bases lay between the germline ends. CDR3 nucleotide sequence: TGTGCCAGCAGCTATCTGGGATCAGGAGGCCCGGGCACAGATACGCAGTATTTT. Its protein product is CASSYLGSGGPGTDTQYF.

The V gene is TRBV4-1, the J gene TRBJ1-5; tentatively, D is TRBD1 (6 bases). V lost 1 base and J 3 bases, leaving 7 bases between the germline ends. This CDR3 comprises 14 residues. Germline CDR1 is MGHRA and CDR2 is YSYEKL. In nucleotides, the CDR3 is TGCGCCAGCAGCCAAGGGACAGACAATCAGCCCCAGCATTTT. Its protein product is CASSQGTDNQPQHF.

CDR3 nucleotides: TGCGCCAGCAGCTTGGCGGCAGAAGCCTACGAGCAGTACTTC. As protein: CASSLAAEAYEQYF. J is TRBJ2-7 and V is TRBV5-1; no clear D. In germline, CDR1 is SGHRS, CDR2 YFSETQ. The CDR3 runs to 14 residues. V lost 0 bases, J lost 2 bases, and 9 bases lay in between.

This rearrangement joins TRBV20-1 to TRBJ2-1, with D hard to call. Between the trimmed V and J ends, which lost 4 bases and 8 bases, there was a span of 9 bases. The CDR3 has 11 residues. Germline V gene data show CDR1 as DFQATT and CDR2 as SNEGSKA (reference sequence). The chain's CDR3 is CSANGWDEQFF. DNA for the CDR3: TGCAGTGCTAATGGGTGGGATGAGCAGTTCTTC.

The rearrangement links TRBV15 to TRBJ2-1, with D possibly being TRBD1 (6 bases). Germline V gene lookup returns CDR1 LNHNV and CDR2 YYDKDF (reference sequence). V shed 0 bases and J shed 0 bases, with 15 bases lying between them. The CDR3 extends over 18 amino acids. CDR3 protein: CATSRDRRGSYSYNEQFF. The CDR3 coding sequence is TGTGCCACCAGCAGAGATCGCAGGGGTTCATACTCCTACAATGAGCAGTTCTTC. The whole variable domain, remainder taken from reference TRBV15 and TRBJ2-1, is DAMVIQNPRYQVTQFGKPVTLSCSQTLNHNVMYWYQQKSSQAPKLLFHYYDKDFNNEADTPDNFQSRRPNTSFCFLDIRSPGLGDTAMYLCATSRDRRGSYSYNEQFFGPGTRLTVL.

This clone has a handful of counts. Compared with germline, one end of the junction differs, possibly owing to a read error. This chain uses TRBV11-2 with TRBJ1-5; D call uncertain. Germline V gene sequence: CDR1 SGHAT, CDR2 FQNNGV. The length of the CDR3 is 13 residues. Here the CDR3 DNA reads TGTGCCAGCAGCCTAGAGGTAAATCAGCCCCAGCATTTT. It codes for CASSLEVNQPQHF.

The V and J genes are TRBV7-9 and TRBJ1-4, with D unclear. The germline V and J ends were trimmed by 5 bases and 0 bases, with 16 bases remaining between them. Per the germline V gene, CDR1 is SEHNR and CDR2 is FQNEAQ (reference sequence). The CDR3 consists of 17 residues. CDR3 sequence reads: CASSRSGILATNEKLFF. As DNA, the CDR3 is TGTGCCAGCAGCCGATCGGGGATCCTTGCAACTAATGAAAAACTGTTTTTT.

The V and J genes are TRBV13 and TRBJ2-7; D call uncertain. The CDR3 spans 13 residues. V was pared by 5 bases and J by 5 bases, with 13 bases between. Germline V lookup: CDR1 PRHDT, CDR2 FYEKMQ (reference sequence). The CDR3 DNA is TGTGCCAGCAGCCCCCGGATCCTACACGAGCAGTACTTC. Its protein product is CASSPRILHEQYF. Complete variable domain (other parts from reference TRBV13 and TRBJ2-7): AAGVIQSPRHLIKEKRETATLKCYPIPRHDTVYWYQQGPGQDPQFLISFYEKMQSDKGSIPDRFSAQQFSDYHSELNMSSLELGDSALYFCASSPRILHEQYFGPGTRLTVT.

This chain connects TRBV19 to TRBJ1-1, with TRBD1 identical over 7 bases. This CDR3 comprises 13 residues. Germline trimming cut 5 bases from V and 3 bases from J; bases unmatched to any gene: 3. Germline CDR1 reads LNHDA; CDR2 reads SQIVND (reference sequence). The CDR3 sequence is CASSLTGDTEAFF. The CDR3 nucleotides read TGTGCCAGTAGTCTCACAGGGGACACTGAAGCTTTCTTT.

The chain employs TRBV28 and TRBJ1-2, with TRBD1 identical over 8 bases. The germline gives CDR1 MDHEN, CDR2 SYDVKM. Unmatched junction bases numbered 7, after V lost 1 base and J lost 6 bases. The CDR3 is made up of 15 amino acids. CDR3 sequence: CASSLSAGGQNGYTF. In DNA form, the CDR3 reads TGTGCCAGCAGTTTATCGGCAGGGGGCCAAAATGGCTACACCTTC.

This clone was seen only a few times. V gene TRBV5-1 combines with J gene TRBJ2-2, with a weak D call TRBD2 (6 bases). The CDR3 runs to 16 residues. Trimming pared 4 bases from V and 2 bases from J, leaving 15 bases between. In germline, CDR1 is SGHRS, CDR2 YFSETQ. CDR3 nucleotides: TGCGCCAGCAGCGACGGAGGGAGTTCAAACACCGGGGAGCTGTTTTTT. It encodes CASSDGGSSNTGELFF.

This clone has more than one count but fewer than ten. The chain couples TRBV7-9 to TRBJ2-7; D assignment may be TRBD1 or TRBD2 (5 bases each). This CDR3 spans 14 amino acids. Trimming left V 5 bases short and J 5 bases short, with 16 bases between. The germline gives CDR1 SEHNR, CDR2 FQNEAQ (reference sequence). This CDR3 is CASSPTGTRDEQYF. CDR3 DNA: TGTGCCAGCAGCCCCACCGGGACGAGGGACGAGCAGTACTTC.

This clone was seen a single time. V usage is TRBV28 and J usage is TRBJ2-7; tentative D call: TRBD1 (6 bases). The CDR3 sequence is 13 residues long. Trimming stripped 6 bases from V and 3 bases from J, with 12 bases between. Germline lookup yields CDR1 MDHEN and CDR2 SYDVKM. The CDR3 DNA sequence: TGTGCCAGCAGGGGACATGGGCTCTACGAGCAGTACTTC. It specifies CASRGHGLYEQYF.

The CDR3 is CASSTKPGGSTEAFF. CDR3 coding DNA: TGTGCCAGCAGCACTAAACCTGGGGGAAGCACTGAAGCTTTCTTT. The V gene is TRBV11-1, the J gene TRBJ1-1; possibly TRBD1 for D (5 bases). Germline V gene sequence: CDR1 SGHAT, CDR2 FQDESV (reference sequence). Trimming removed 5 bases at V and 4 bases at J, with 17 bases between. This CDR3 is 15 amino acids long. Variable domain in full (rest from reference TRBV11-1 and TRBJ1-1): EAEVAQSPRYKITEKSQAVAFWCDPISGHATLYWYRQILGQGPELLVQFQDESVVDDSQLPKDRFSAERLKGVDSTLKIQPAELGDSAMYLCASSTKPGGSTEAFFGQGTRLTVV.

This chain links TRBV5-8 with TRBJ2-7, with unresolved D. Germline CDR1 is SGHTS and CDR2 is YDEGEE. Trimming took 4 bases from V and 1 from J, leaving 9 bases between them. This CDR3 has 13 amino acids. CDR3 in DNA: TGTGCCAGCAGCGGCAGCGTATCCTACGAGCAGTACTTC. Protein: CASSGSVSYEQYF.

This clone was picked up one time. The chain carries TRBV4-1 and TRBJ1-1, with D possibly being TRBD1 (6 bases). V lost 2 bases to trimming and J lost 0 bases, with 16 bases between them. CDR1 is MGHRA and CDR2 is YSYEKL in the germline V gene. This CDR3 contains 17 residues. CDR3 sequence: CASSQPTQGTVNTEAFF. CDR3 nucleotides: TGCGCCAGCAGCCAACCCACACAGGGAACGGTGAACACTGAAGCTTTCTTT.

This chain connects TRBV5-4 to TRBJ1-2; TRBD1 matches 10 bases. The CDR3 runs to 18 residues. V lost 4 bases and J lost 1; bases outside the gene matches: 13. Germline V gives CDR1 SGHNT, CDR2 YYREEE (reference sequence). The CDR3 spells CASSLFEQTGGINYGYTF. CDR3 nucleotide sequence: TGTGCCAGCAGCCTCTTTGAACAGACAGGGGGCATTAACTATGGCTACACCTTC.